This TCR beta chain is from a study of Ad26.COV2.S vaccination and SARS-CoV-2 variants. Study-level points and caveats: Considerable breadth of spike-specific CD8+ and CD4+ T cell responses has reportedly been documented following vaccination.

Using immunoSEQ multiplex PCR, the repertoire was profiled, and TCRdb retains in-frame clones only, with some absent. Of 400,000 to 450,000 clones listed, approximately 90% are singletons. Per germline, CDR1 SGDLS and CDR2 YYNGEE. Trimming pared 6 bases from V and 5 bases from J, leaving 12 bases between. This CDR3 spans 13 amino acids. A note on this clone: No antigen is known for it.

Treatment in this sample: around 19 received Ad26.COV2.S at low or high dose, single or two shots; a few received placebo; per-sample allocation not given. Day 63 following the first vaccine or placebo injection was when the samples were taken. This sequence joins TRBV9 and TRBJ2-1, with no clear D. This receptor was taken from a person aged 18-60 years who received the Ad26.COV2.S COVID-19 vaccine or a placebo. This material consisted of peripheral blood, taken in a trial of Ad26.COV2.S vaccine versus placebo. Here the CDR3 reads CASTAISDNEQFF. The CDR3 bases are TGTGCCAGCACGGCCATCAGCGACAATGAGCAGTTCTTC. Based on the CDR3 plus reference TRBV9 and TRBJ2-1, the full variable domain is DSGVTQTPKHLITATGQRVTLRCSPRSGDLSVYWYQQSLDQGLQFLIQYYNGEERAKGNILERFSAQQFPDLHSELNLSSLELGDSALYFCASTAISDNEQFFGPGTRLTVL.